This T cell receptor beta chain was found in a study of T cell repertoires in ileal Crohn's disease. For the study at large: Median disease duration was 7.9 years; roughly 40% smoked at surgery.

Study-wide findings and caveats: Compared with non-smokers, active smokers at surgery showed more clonal expansions.

This CDR3 contains 10 residues. Trimming took 6 bases from V and 7 from J, leaving 7 bases between them. Germline lookup yields CDR1 DFQATT and CDR2 SNEGSKA (reference sequence). On this clone: The antigen is undetermined.

Each sample's TCRB immunosequencing used roughly 500 nanograms of biopsy DNA. The table came from immunoSEQ multiplex PCR; TCRdb's copy has only in-frame clones and leaves some out. The table includes approximately 5,000 clones, 80% to 90% detected once. This rearrangement joins TRBV20-1 to TRBJ2-1; no definite D call. The sample was ileal tissue. The sequence was obtained from an adult with Crohn's disease. The CDR3 DNA follows: TGCAGTGCAGTCGGGAATGAGCAGTTCTTC. Translated, it gives CSAVGNEQFF.